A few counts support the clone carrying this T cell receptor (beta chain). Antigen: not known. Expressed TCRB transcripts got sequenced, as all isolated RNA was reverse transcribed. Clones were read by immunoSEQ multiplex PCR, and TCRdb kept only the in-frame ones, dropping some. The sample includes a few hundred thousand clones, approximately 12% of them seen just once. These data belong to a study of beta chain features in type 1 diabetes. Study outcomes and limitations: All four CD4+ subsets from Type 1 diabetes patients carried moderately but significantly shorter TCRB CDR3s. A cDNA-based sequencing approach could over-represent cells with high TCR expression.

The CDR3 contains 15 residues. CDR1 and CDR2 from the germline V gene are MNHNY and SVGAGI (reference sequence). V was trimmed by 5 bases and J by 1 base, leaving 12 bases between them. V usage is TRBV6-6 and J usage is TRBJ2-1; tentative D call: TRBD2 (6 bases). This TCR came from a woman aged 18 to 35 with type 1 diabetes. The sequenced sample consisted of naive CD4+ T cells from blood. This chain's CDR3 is CASSPLATSYNEQFF. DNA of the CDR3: TGTGCCAGCAGTCCCCTAGCGACGTCCTACAATGAGCAGTTCTTC.